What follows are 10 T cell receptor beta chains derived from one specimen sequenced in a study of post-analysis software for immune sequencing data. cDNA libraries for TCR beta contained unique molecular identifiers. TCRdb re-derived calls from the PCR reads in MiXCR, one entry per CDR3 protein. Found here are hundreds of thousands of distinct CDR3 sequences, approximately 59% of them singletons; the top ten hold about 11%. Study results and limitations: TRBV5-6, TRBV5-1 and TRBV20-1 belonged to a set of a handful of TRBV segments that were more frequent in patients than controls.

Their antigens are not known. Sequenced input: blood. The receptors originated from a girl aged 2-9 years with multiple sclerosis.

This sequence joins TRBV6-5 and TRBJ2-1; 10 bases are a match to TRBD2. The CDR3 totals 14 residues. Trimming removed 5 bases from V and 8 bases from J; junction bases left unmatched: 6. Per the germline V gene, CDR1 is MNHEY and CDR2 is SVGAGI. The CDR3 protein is CASSLAGEIYEQFF. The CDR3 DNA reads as TGTGCCAGCAGTCTAGCGGGAGAGATCTATGAGCAGTTCTTC.

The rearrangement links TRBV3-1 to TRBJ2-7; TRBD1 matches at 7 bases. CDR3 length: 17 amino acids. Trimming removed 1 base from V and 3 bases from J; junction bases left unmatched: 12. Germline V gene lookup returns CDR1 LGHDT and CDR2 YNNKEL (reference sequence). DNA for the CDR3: TGTGCCAGCAGCCAAGCTCTCACAGGGGTGGAAAGCTACGAGCAGTACTTC. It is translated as CASSQALTGVESYEQYF.

CDR3 residues: CASSFVQGPQETQYF. CDR3 nucleotides: TGTGCCAGCAGTTTTGTACAGGGGCCTCAAGAGACCCAGTACTTC. This chain joins TRBV27 and TRBJ2-5; TRBD1 matches at 7 bases. V shed 3 bases and J 2 bases; nucleotides not matched to a gene: 6. The CDR3 is 15 amino acids. Germline assignment: CDR1 MNHEY and CDR2 SMNVEV (reference sequence).

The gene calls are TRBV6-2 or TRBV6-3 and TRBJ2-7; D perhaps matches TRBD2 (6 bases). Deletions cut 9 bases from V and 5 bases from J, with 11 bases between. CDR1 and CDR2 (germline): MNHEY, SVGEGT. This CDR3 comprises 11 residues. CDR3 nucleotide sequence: TGTGCCAGTACCGGGACTGACGAGCAGTACTTC. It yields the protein CASTGTDEQYF.

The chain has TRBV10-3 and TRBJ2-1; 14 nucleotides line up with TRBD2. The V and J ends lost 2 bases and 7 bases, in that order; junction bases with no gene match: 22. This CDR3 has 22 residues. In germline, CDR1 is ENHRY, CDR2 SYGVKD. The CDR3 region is CAISERIGVQGTSGSWGNEQFF. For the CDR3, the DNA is TGTGCCATCAGTGAGAGGATTGGCGTGCAGGGGACTAGCGGGAGTTGGGGGAATGAGCAGTTCTTC.

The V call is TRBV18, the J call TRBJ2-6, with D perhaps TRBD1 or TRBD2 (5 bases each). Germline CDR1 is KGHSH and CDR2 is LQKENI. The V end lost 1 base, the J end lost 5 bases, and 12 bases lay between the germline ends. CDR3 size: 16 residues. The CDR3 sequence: CASSPLGPPRANVLTF. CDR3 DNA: TGTGCCAGCTCACCACTGGGACCGCCGAGGGCCAACGTCCTGACTTTC. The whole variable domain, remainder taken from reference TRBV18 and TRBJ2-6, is NAGVMQNPRHLVRRRGQEARLRCSPMKGHSHVYWYRQLPEEGLKFMVYLQKENIIDESGMPKERFSAEFPKEGPSILRIQQVVRGDSAAYFCASSPLGPPRANVLTFGAGSRLTVL.

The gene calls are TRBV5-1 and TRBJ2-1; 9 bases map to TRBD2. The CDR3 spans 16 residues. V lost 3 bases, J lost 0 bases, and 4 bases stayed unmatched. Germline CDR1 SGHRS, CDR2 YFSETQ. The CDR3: CASSSGLAVSYNEQFF. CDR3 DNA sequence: TGCGCCAGCAGCTCGGGACTAGCCGTCTCCTACAATGAGCAGTTCTTC.

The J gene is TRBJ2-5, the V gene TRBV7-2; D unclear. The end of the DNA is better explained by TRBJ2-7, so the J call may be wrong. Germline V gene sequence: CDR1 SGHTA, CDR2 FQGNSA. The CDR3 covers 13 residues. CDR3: CASSLTYLNEQYF. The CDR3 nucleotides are TGTGCCAGCAGCTTAACTTACCTTAACGAGCAGTACTTC.

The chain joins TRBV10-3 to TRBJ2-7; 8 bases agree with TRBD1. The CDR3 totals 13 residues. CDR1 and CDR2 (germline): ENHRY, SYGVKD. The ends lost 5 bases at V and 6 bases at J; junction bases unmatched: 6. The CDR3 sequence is CAISLGQGIEQYF. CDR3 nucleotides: TGTGCCATCAGTCTCGGACAGGGCATCGAGCAGTACTTC.

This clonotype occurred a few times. CDR3 sequence: CASSYSGGKNIQYF. CDR3 in DNA: TGTGCCAGCAGCTATTCCGGCGGCAAAAACATTCAGTACTTC. J is TRBJ2-4 and V is TRBV3-1; D is unclear. Trimming pared 5 bases from V and 3 bases from J, leaving 11 bases between. The CDR3 contains 14 residues. The V gene's germline CDR1 is LGHDT and CDR2 YNNKEL (reference sequence).